These 27 T cell receptor beta chains were all obtained from the same sample, sequenced in a study of blood T cell repertoires in COVID-19. Sequencing was performed with immunoSEQ multiplex PCR; in TCRdb, only in-frame clones are kept and a portion is missing. The profile shows under 150,000 clones, approximately 84% of them singletons. Sequencing was performed on peripheral blood. Source of these receptors: a woman aged 45-65 years who had recovered from COVID-19.

The genes are TRBV24-1 and TRBJ2-1; 13 bases are a match to TRBD2. CDR3 length: 16 residues. Trimming removed 10 bases from V and 7 bases from J; junction bases left unmatched: 12. The germline gives CDR1 KGHDR, CDR2 SFDVKD. The CDR3 region is CATSLAGGPFRNEQFF. The CDR3 DNA reads TGTGCCACGTCACTAGCGGGAGGGCCTTTTAGAAATGAGCAGTTCTTC.

The sample holds one count of this clone. The CDR3 DNA follows: TGTGCCAGCAGTCCAGTGCGGGACGAGCAGTACTTC. Translated, it gives CASSPVRDEQYF. The rearrangement links TRBV7-9 to TRBJ2-7; D might be TRBD2 (5 bases). This CDR3 contains 12 residues. Germline values: CDR1 SEHNR, CDR2 FQNEAQ (reference sequence). The V gene lost 6 bases and the J gene lost 5 bases, with 11 bases spanning the gap. Together with reference TRBV7-9 and TRBJ2-7, the CDR3 gives the full variable domain: DTGVSQNPRHKITKRGQNVTFRCDPISEHNRLYWYRQTLGQGPEFLTYFQNEAQLEKSRLLSDRFSAERPKGSFSTLEIQRTEQGDSAMYLCASSPVRDEQYFGPGTRLTVT.

In its sample, this clone was seen a few times. V usage is TRBV2 and J usage is TRBJ2-7; 7 nucleotides line up with TRBD1. The CDR3 spans 13 residues. Losses at the gene ends were 6 bases for V and 2 bases for J; bases not matched to a gene: 4. CDR1 is SNHLY, CDR2 FYNNEI, per germline. Written as DNA, the CDR3 is TGTGCCAGCAGGGGACAGATCGCCTACGAGCAGTACTTC. It yields the protein CASRGQIAYEQYF.

V gene TRBV6-5 combines with J gene TRBJ2-7; 7 bases are a match to TRBD1. The J segment lost 2 bases and the V segment lost 6 bases, leaving 7 bases of the junction unmatched. Looked up from germline, CDR1 is MNHEY and CDR2 is SVGAGI. The CDR3 totals 14 residues. CDR3 sequence: CASSRRDRAYEQYF. The CDR3 nucleotides read TGTGCCAGCAGCCGCCGGGACAGAGCCTACGAGCAGTACTTC.

The rearrangement uses TRBV5-4 and TRBJ2-3; D is possibly TRBD2 (6 bases). Per germline, CDR1 SGHNT and CDR2 YYREEE (reference sequence). The V end lost 4 bases, the J end lost 4 bases, and 16 bases lay between the germline ends. The CDR3 length is 15 residues. DNA of the CDR3: TGTGCCAGCAGCCGCCTGGGGGGTGAGCCAGATACGCAGTATTTT. This translates into CASSRLGGEPDTQYF.

This chain links TRBV27 with TRBJ1-2; 10 nucleotides line up with TRBD1. J gave up 8 bases and V 5 bases, and 11 bases lay outside the gene matches. This CDR3 contains 15 residues. Per the germline V gene, CDR1 is MNHEY and CDR2 is SMNVEV (reference sequence). In DNA form, the CDR3 reads TGTGCCAGCAGTGTCCCGGGACAGGGGTGGAAGGGCTACACCTTC. As protein: CASSVPGQGWKGYTF.

This chain links TRBV10-3 with TRBJ2-1, with 8 bases aligning to TRBD2. With 4 bases clipped from V and 0 bases from J, the junction kept 5 bases outside the gene matches. The CDR3 is 16 amino acids. Germline-derived CDR1 and CDR2 are ENHRY and SYGVKD. For the CDR3, the DNA is TGTGCCATCAGTGGGAGCGGGAGTAACTCCTACAATGAGCAGTTCTTC. As protein: CAISGSGSNSYNEQFF.

The gene calls are TRBV7-3 and TRBJ1-6; D not certain. V was shortened by 1 base and J by 6 bases, with 13 bases between the two germline ends. The germline CDR1 and CDR2 sequences are SGHTA and FQGTGA. This CDR3 comprises 16 residues. CDR3 nucleotides: TGTGCCAGCAGCTTAAACCCTACGGGGAGTAATTCACCCCTCCACTTT. Residues: CASSLNPTGSNSPLHF.

J is TRBJ1-4 and V is TRBV5-5; tentative D call: TRBD1 (5 bases). Germline assignment: CDR1 SGHKS and CDR2 YYEKEE (reference sequence). Deletions cut 0 bases from V and 6 bases from J, with 15 bases between. The CDR3 length is 16 residues. In DNA form, the CDR3 reads TGTGCCAGCAGCTTGGGTTTGGGTGGGGCGGATGAAAAACTGTTTTTT. Encoded protein: CASSLGLGGADEKLFF.

V gene TRBV2 combines with J gene TRBJ1-2, with 7 bases fitting TRBD1. J lost 3 bases, V lost 7 bases, and 5 bases had no gene match. Germline CDR1 is SNHLY and CDR2 is FYNNEI. The CDR3 has 13 residues. The CDR3 here is CASNTDRDYGYTF. CDR3 in DNA: TGTGCCAGCAACACTGACAGGGACTATGGCTACACCTTC.

The chain combines TRBV21-1 with TRBJ2-3; the DNA was not used to check the table's D call, TRBD2. TRBV21-1 is an annotated pseudogene. The CDR3 length is 17 residues. The CDR3 is CASSKGNSGGACGTQYF. The CDR3 nucleotides read TGTGCCAGCAGCAAGGGTAATAGCGGGGGGGCGTGTGGTACGCAGTATTTT.

The chain combines TRBV6-1 with TRBJ2-3, with 10 bases aligning to TRBD2. Trimming removed 1 base from V and 3 bases from J; junction bases left unmatched: 10. The CDR3 spans 18 residues. Germline loops: CDR1 MNHNS, CDR2 SASEGT. The DNA for the CDR3 is TGTGCCAGCAGTGAAGTTGGGTGGACTAGCGGACTGACAGATACGCAGTATTTT. Amino acids: CASSEVGWTSGLTDTQYF.

This clone came up once. The rearrangement uses TRBV7-6 and TRBJ1-3; D not resolved. Trimming took 5 bases from V and 0 from J, leaving 14 bases between them. The CDR3 sequence is 16 residues long. The V gene's germline CDR1 is SGHVS and CDR2 FNYEAQ. The CDR3 nucleotides read TGTGCCAGCAGCCCATCCCGAGTTCCCTCTGGAAACACCATATATTTT. This translates into CASSPSRVPSGNTIYF.

Only one count was recorded for this clone. CDR3 amino acids: CACPRGARVNTEAFF. CDR3 nucleotides: TGTGCCTGCCCTCGGGGGGCGAGGGTGAACACTGAAGCTTTCTTT. V and J are TRBV30 and TRBJ1-1; D is possibly TRBD1 (6 bases). Trimming took 6 bases from V and 0 from J, leaving 17 bases between them. CDR1 and CDR2 (germline): GTSNPN, SVGIG (reference sequence). This CDR3 has 15 amino acids.

The V call is TRBV5-1, the J call TRBJ2-2; 9 bases map to TRBD2. CDR1 and CDR2 from the germline V gene are SGHRS and YFSETQ. This CDR3 comprises 17 residues. Trimming removed 1 base from V and 1 base from J; junction bases left unmatched: 5. CDR3 in amino acids: CASSLRELAGNTGELFF. CDR3 sequence (DNA): TGCGCCAGCAGCTTGCGGGAACTAGCGGGGAACACCGGGGAGCTGTTTTTT. The full variable domain, with the rest looked up from reference TRBV5-1 and TRBJ2-2, is KAGVTQTPRYLIKTRGQQVTLSCSPISGHRSVSWYQQTPGQGLQFLFEYFSETQRNKGNFPGRFSGRQFSNSRSEMNVSTLELGDSALYLCASSLRELAGNTGELFFGEGSRLTVL.

CDR3 loop: CASRGDFLNTGELFF. For the CDR3, the DNA is TGTGCCAGCAGGGGGGACTTCCTGAACACCGGGGAGCTGTTTTTT. The chain uses TRBV9 and TRBJ2-2; D perhaps matches TRBD2 (6 bases). The CDR3 runs 15 residues. Germline V gene sequence: CDR1 SGDLS, CDR2 YYNGEE. V was trimmed by 5 bases and J by 1 base, leaving 12 bases between them.

The chain employs TRBV20-1 and TRBJ2-1, with TRBD1 matching 10 bases. CDR3 length: 11 residues. The trim removed 5 bases at V and 10 bases at J, leaving 2 bases unmatched. The germline V gene has CDR1 DFQATT and CDR2 SNEGSKA (reference sequence). CDR3 amino acids: CSADRGREQFF. CDR3 DNA: TGCAGTGCTGACAGGGGGCGGGAGCAGTTCTTC.

For the CDR3, the DNA is TGCGCCAGCAGCTTGGAATTACTATCCGCTTCCTACAATGAGCAGTTCTTC. Amino acids: CASSLELLSASYNEQFF. J is TRBJ2-1 and V is TRBV5-1, with D uncertain. The V gene lost 0 bases and the J gene lost 1 base, with 14 bases spanning the gap. Germline CDR1 and CDR2: SGHRS and YFSETQ. There are 17 residues in the CDR3.

V usage is TRBV11-2 and J usage is TRBJ2-5, with TRBD2 as a possible D gene (6 bases). Germline CDR1 SGHAT, CDR2 FQNNGV. This CDR3 contains 16 residues. Trimming cost V 4 bases and J 4 bases, with 19 bases left between them. Here the CDR3 reads CASSSLVRRGPETQYF. The CDR3 nucleotides are TGTGCCAGCAGCTCCCTAGTGAGGCGGGGTCCAGAGACCCAGTACTTC.

The rearrangement uses TRBV4-1 and TRBJ1-5; 7 bases map to TRBD1. This CDR3 is built from 13 residues. J was trimmed by 4 bases and V by 5 bases; bases with no gene match: 2. CDR1 is MGHRA, CDR2 YSYEKL, per germline. The CDR3 loop is CASSSGQNQPQHF. The CDR3 coding sequence is TGCGCCAGCAGCTCGGGACAGAATCAGCCCCAGCATTTT.

The rearrangement joins TRBV5-1 to TRBJ2-3, with D perhaps TRBD2 (7 bases). The CDR3 spans 18 residues. V lost 4 bases to trimming and J lost 4 bases, with 25 bases between them. Germline values: CDR1 SGHRS, CDR2 YFSETQ. The CDR3 bases are TGCGCCAGCAGCCCTACTAGGGGGGGGCTTGGCGGGGCAGATACGCAGTATTTT. This translates into CASSPTRGGLGGADTQYF.

V is TRBV30 and J is TRBJ2-1, with a weak D call TRBD1 (5 bases). The CDR3 covers 13 residues. Trimming took 1 base from V and 4 from J, leaving 8 bases between them. Per germline, CDR1 GTSNPN and CDR2 SVGIG (reference sequence). CDR3 in DNA: TGTGCCTGGAGTGGGGGCTCTTACAATGAGCAGTTCTTC. It yields the protein CAWSGGSYNEQFF.

The J gene is TRBJ2-7, the V gene TRBV6-2 or TRBV6-3; D may be TRBD2 (6 bases). CDR1 and CDR2 (germline): MNHEY, SVGEGT. The CDR3 loop spans 17 amino acids. V lost 2 bases and J lost 6, with 23 bases in between. The CDR3 DNA sequence: TGTGCCAGCAGTTACCCAACCCCCGCCCGGGAGTCTTCCGAGCAGTACTTC. This codes for CASSYPTPARESSEQYF.

The chain combines TRBV19 with TRBJ2-6; tentatively, D is TRBD2 (5 bases). Trimming shortened V by 5 bases and J by 0 bases, and 14 bases separated the two germline ends. The CDR3 has 17 residues. Germline V CDR1 and CDR2: LNHDA, SQIVND (reference sequence). Here the CDR3 reads CASSSIGLNSGANVLTF. For the CDR3, the DNA is TGTGCCAGTAGTTCCATTGGACTGAACTCTGGGGCCAACGTCCTGACTTTC.

The rearrangement links TRBV15 to TRBJ2-7, with TRBD2 matching over 8 bases. CDR1 and CDR2 from the germline V gene are LNHNV and YYDKDF (reference sequence). The V and J ends lost 0 bases and 2 bases, in that order; junction bases with no gene match: 6. This CDR3 has 16 residues. The CDR3 region is CATSRDRGGYAYEQYF. CDR3 sequence (DNA): TGTGCCACCAGCAGAGATCGCGGGGGGTACGCCTACGAGCAGTACTTC. The complete variable domain, with remaining parts taken from reference TRBV15 and TRBJ2-7, reads DAMVIQNPRYQVTQFGKPVTLSCSQTLNHNVMYWYQQKSSQAPKLLFHYYDKDFNNEADTPDNFQSRRPNTSFCFLDIRSPGLGDTAMYLCATSRDRGGYAYEQYFGPGTRLTVT.

The chain uses TRBV5-6 and TRBJ2-7; unclear D gene. Germline values: CDR1 SGHDT, CDR2 YYEEEE. V lost 2 bases and J 1 base, leaving 13 bases between the germline ends. The CDR3 covers 15 residues. The CDR3 spells CASSFFHSPSYEQYF. The CDR3 DNA reads as TGTGCCAGCAGCTTCTTTCACAGCCCTTCCTACGAGCAGTACTTC.

The gene calls are TRBV6-2 or TRBV6-3 and TRBJ1-1, with unresolved D. This CDR3 comprises 12 residues. In germline, CDR1 is MNHEY, CDR2 SVGEGT. Between the trimmed V and J ends, which lost 4 bases and 8 bases, there was a span of 11 bases. The CDR3 region has the DNA TGTGCCAGCAGTTCGCGCAGGCCCGAAGCTTTCTTT. Translation gives CASSSRRPEAFF.